Reported below is one TCR beta chain. Its antigen is unknown. V dropped 1 base and J dropped 1 base, with 7 bases sitting between them. The CDR3 is 14 residues long. CDR1 is LGHNA and CDR2 is YSLEER in the germline V gene. Data came from immunoSEQ multiplex PCR; TCRdb stores just in-frame clones and leaves some out. The sample yields about 120,000 clones, around 91% seen once. This entry is derived from a study of OX40 agonist ivuxolimab in advanced cancers. Study summary: Participants could have had prior anti-PD-1, anti-PD-L1 or anti-CTLA-4 therapy, and more than 35% had some. Three individuals attained partial responses, comprising one hepatocellular carcinoma case and two cutaneous melanoma cases.

Study findings and constraints: Clonal expansion from baseline to week 6 occurred in both CD4+ and CD8+ T cells. In a subset of nonresponders, normalized T-cell clonal expansion was also low.

This sample comprised CD4+ or CD8+ T cells sorted from blood, obtained in a trial of the OX40 agonist ivuxolimab. The chain combines TRBV4-3 with TRBJ1-2; the D is unclear. The source is an adult with an advanced solid tumor such as melanoma, head and neck, liver or kidney cancer. The CDR3: CASSQVTGNYGYTF. DNA for the CDR3: TGCGCCAGCAGCCAAGTCACGGGTAACTATGGCTACACCTTC.